Each of the 23 T cell receptor beta chains below was sequenced from the same sample in a study of shared clonotypes between healthy human individuals. Here immunoSEQ multiplex PCR was the method, and the copy in TCRdb shows in-frame clones only, minus some. The sample shows 950,000 to 1,300,000 clones, about 77% of them seen only once. The sample taken for sequencing was memory CD4+ T cells sorted from blood. The subset was: CD45RA-negative fraction. All receptors come from a man aged 18 to 29 in good health.

Concerning this clone: It may be a read error: a sequence one base away is much more abundant. Other DNA sequences of this sample code for an identical CDR3. The chain uses TRBV7-9 and TRBJ1-5; D unclear. Germline-derived CDR1 and CDR2 are SEHNR and FQNEAQ (reference sequence). The CDR3 runs 13 residues. The ends were cut back, 3 bases at V and 2 bases at J, with 5 bases in the middle. CDR3 bases: TGTGCCAGCAGCTTGGTGGGCAATCAGCCCCAGCATTTT. The encoded protein is CASSLVGNQPQHF.

The rearrangement uses TRBV5-1 and TRBJ2-3, with 8 nucleotides matching TRBD1. Germline assignment: CDR1 SGHRS and CDR2 YFSETQ. CDR3 length equals 16 residues. V trimming: 4 bases; J trimming: 1 base; junction bases outside the gene matches: 8. Here the CDR3 DNA reads TGCGCCAGCAGCCCAGGACAGGGACGAGGCACAGATACGCAGTATTTT. This encodes CASSPGQGRGTDTQYF.

This clone was seen once. A clone one base away is much larger, so this may be a read error. V and J are TRBV2 and TRBJ2-1, with D unresolved. The CDR3 sequence is 11 residues long. Between the trimmed V and J ends, which lost 3 bases and 3 bases, there was a span of 0 bases. Germline V gene sequence: CDR1 SNHLY, CDR2 FYNNEI. In DNA form, the CDR3 reads TGTGCCAGCAGTGACTACAATGAGCAGTTCTTC. This translates into CASSDYNEQFF. Using reference TRBV2 and TRBJ2-1 for the parts outside the CDR3, the full variable domain is EPEVTQTPSHQVTQMGQEVILRCVPISNHLYFYWYRQILGQKVEFLVSFYNNEISEKSEIFDDQFSVERPDGSNFTLKIRSTKLEDSAMYFCASSDYNEQFFGPGTRLTVL.

This clone was seen only once. This chain links TRBV11-2 with TRBJ2-2; D might be TRBD2 (6 bases). CDR1 is SGHAT and CDR2 is FQNNGV in the germline V gene. The CDR3 extends over 16 amino acids. Trimming pared 5 bases from V and 4 bases from J, leaving 17 bases between. The CDR3 DNA reads TGTGCCAGCAGCCCCAATGGGGAGGTGGTCACCGGGGAGCTGTTTTTT. This gives the protein CASSPNGEVVTGELFF.

This clone showed up just once. The chain is built from TRBV27 and TRBJ1-1; D is perhaps TRBD1 (5 bases). Germline loops: CDR1 MNHEY, CDR2 SMNVEV (reference sequence). Trimming stripped 6 bases from V and 3 bases from J, with 17 bases between. The CDR3 extends over 15 amino acids. This chain's CDR3 is CASSSNRDAYTEAFF. The CDR3, as DNA: TGTGCCAGCAGCAGTAACCGGGACGCCTACACTGAAGCTTTCTTT.

The chain has TRBV11-2 and TRBJ2-1; D ambiguous. The germline V gene encodes CDR1 SGHAT and CDR2 FQNNGV. The CDR3 length is 14 residues. V was cut by 0 bases and J by 4 bases, with 7 bases left in between. The CDR3 loop reads CASSLEVGYNEQFF. CDR3 DNA: TGTGCCAGCAGCTTAGAGGTGGGGTACAATGAGCAGTTCTTC. Full variable domain (missing parts from reference TRBV11-2 and TRBJ2-1): EAGVAQSPRYKIIEKRQSVAFWCNPISGHATLYWYQQILGQGPKLLIQFQNNGVVDDSQLPKDRFSAERLKGVDSTLKIQPAKLEDSAVYLCASSLEVGYNEQFFGPGTRLTVL.

This rearrangement joins TRBV11-2 to TRBJ2-7; D unresolved. The ends were cut back, 5 bases at V and 1 base at J, with 6 bases in the middle. The V gene's germline CDR1 is SGHAT and CDR2 FQNNGV. CDR3 size: 12 residues. The CDR3 protein is CASSLPSYEQYF. The CDR3 coding sequence is TGTGCCAGCAGCCTACCATCCTACGAGCAGTACTTC.

The chain uses TRBV6-1 and TRBJ1-5; 7 bases match TRBD1. With 4 bases clipped from V and 6 bases from J, the junction kept 6 bases outside the gene matches. The CDR3 totals 14 residues. In germline, CDR1 is MNHNS, CDR2 SASEGT. The CDR3 nucleotides are TGTGCCAGCAGTGGACAGGGAAGGGGTCAGCCCCAGCATTTT. Translated, it gives CASSGQGRGQPQHF.

In this sample, this clone turned up a few times. This sequence joins TRBV5-8 and TRBJ2-6; a weak D match, TRBD1 (6 bases). Germline CDR1 and CDR2: SGHTS and YDEGEE. The CDR3 spans 15 residues. The ends were cut back, 4 bases at V and 3 bases at J, with 11 bases in the middle. The CDR3 region has the DNA TGTGCCAGCAGCAGGGGGTTCGGTGGGGCCAACGTCCTGACTTTC. Its translation is CASSRGFGGANVLTF.

This chain links TRBV19 with TRBJ2-1; 11 positions match TRBD2. The CDR3 sequence is 17 residues long. Germline V gene lookup returns CDR1 LNHDA and CDR2 SQIVND (reference sequence). The junction had 1 base not matched to a gene; V was cut back by 0 bases and J by 0 bases. CDR3 in DNA: TGTGCCAGTAGTATAGATAGCGGGGGGGGCTCCTACAATGAGCAGTTCTTC. It encodes CASSIDSGGGSYNEQFF.

The rearrangement joins TRBV18 to TRBJ2-5, with D perhaps TRBD1 or TRBD2 (7 bases each). The CDR3 runs to 14 residues. Germline V CDR1 and CDR2: KGHSH, LQKENI. V lost 4 bases and J lost 5, with 14 bases in between. CDR3 nucleotide sequence: TGTGCCAGCTCACGACAGGGAGGGCCGGAGACCCAGTACTTC. It is translated as CASSRQGGPETQYF.

This clone turned up a few times. The chain couples TRBV27 to TRBJ2-3; TRBD2 matches at 11 bases. The germline CDR1 and CDR2 sequences are MNHEY and SMNVEV (reference sequence). There are 13 residues in the CDR3. The V segment lost 6 bases and the J segment 6 bases; nucleotides outside the gene matches: 2. The CDR3 protein is CASRGLAGDTQYF. CDR3 coding DNA: TGTGCCAGCAGAGGACTAGCGGGCGATACGCAGTATTTT.

V is TRBV28 and J is TRBJ2-1; 11 bases are a match to TRBD2. The CDR3 has 16 amino acids. J lost 0 bases, V lost 5 bases, and 3 bases had no gene match. Germline loops: CDR1 MDHEN, CDR2 SYDVKM. CDR3 amino acids: CASSASGGNSYNEQFF. In DNA form, the CDR3 reads TGTGCCAGCAGTGCTAGCGGGGGGAACTCCTACAATGAGCAGTTCTTC.

The CDR3 nucleotides are TGTGCCAGCTCACCACTGACTAGCGTCGGAGAGACCCAGTACTTC. It codes for CASSPLTSVGETQYF. The chain has TRBV18 and TRBJ2-5, with 8 bases matching TRBD2. Germline loops: CDR1 KGHSH, CDR2 LQKENI. V was pared by 1 base and J by 4 bases, with 5 bases of the junction left unmatched. CDR3 length: 15 residues.

The CDR3 here is CASSPDRDGGYTF. CDR3 nucleotides: TGTGCCAGCAGCCCGGACAGGGACGGTGGCTACACCTTC. The chain carries TRBV2 and TRBJ1-2, with TRBD1 matching 8 bases. The CDR3 is 13 amino acids. The germline gives CDR1 SNHLY, CDR2 FYNNEI. V was clipped by 6 bases and J by 7 bases; unmatched bases: 7.

The V and J genes are TRBV5-1 and TRBJ2-7; 10 bases are shared with TRBD2. The CDR3 contains 15 residues. Trimming cost V 4 bases and J 7 bases; bases outside gene matches: 11. Germline-derived CDR1 and CDR2 are SGHRS and YFSETQ. This chain's CDR3 is CASSEKAGGPGEQYF. The CDR3 bases are TGCGCCAGCAGCGAAAAAGCGGGAGGGCCCGGTGAGCAGTACTTC.

This chain uses TRBV6-1 with TRBJ1-1; D is unresolved. V lost 2 bases to trimming and J lost 1 base, with 11 bases between them. This CDR3 contains 15 residues. CDR1 and CDR2 from the germline V gene are MNHNS and SASEGT. The CDR3 DNA sequence: TGTGCCAGCAGTGAACCTATCGGAGGGAACACTGAAGCTTTCTTT. Translation: CASSEPIGGNTEAFF.

V and J are TRBV5-1 and TRBJ2-5; D gene unclear. Near its end, the DNA agrees better with TRBJ2-7, so the J call may be wrong. The CDR3 spans 14 residues. Germline V gene sequence: CDR1 SGHRS, CDR2 YFSETQ. DNA for the CDR3: TGCGCCAGCAGCTTGATGGATTACCTCTACGAGCAGTACTTC. Protein product: CASSLMDYLYEQYF.

The V and J genes are TRBV7-8 and TRBJ1-3; tentative D call: TRBD1 (6 bases). This CDR3 is built from 17 residues. Germline loops: CDR1 SGHVS, CDR2 FQNEAQ. V gave up 4 bases and J gave up 0 bases, with 16 bases separating them. CDR3 nucleotide sequence: TGTGCCAGCAGCTCACCGGGACACCCCCGCTCTGGAAACACCATATATTTT. Protein sequence: CASSSPGHPRSGNTIYF. The full variable domain, completed using reference TRBV7-8 and TRBJ1-3, is GAGVSQSPRYKVAKRGQDVALRCDPISGHVSLFWYQQALGQGPEFLTYFQNEAQLDKSGLPSDRFFAERPEGSVSTLKIQRTQQEDSAVYLCASSSPGHPRSGNTIYFGEGSWLTVV.

The chain couples TRBV10-3 to TRBJ2-6, with D unresolved. Per the germline V gene, CDR1 is ENHRY and CDR2 is SYGVKD. The CDR3 has 16 amino acids. V lost 6 bases and J lost 0, with 12 bases in between. CDR3 coding DNA: TGTGCCATCAGCTCCGATCCGGACTCTGGGGCCAACGTCCTGACTTTC. It yields the protein CAISSDPDSGANVLTF.

The chain joins TRBV27 to TRBJ2-7; D remains ambiguous. The V end lost 0 bases, the J end lost 7 bases, and 13 bases lay between the germline ends. The CDR3 is 14 amino acids. From germline, CDR1 is MNHEY and CDR2 SMNVEV (reference sequence). CDR3: CASSLSDRNWEQYF. CDR3 sequence (DNA): TGTGCCAGCAGTTTATCTGACCGAAACTGGGAGCAGTACTTC.

The gene calls are TRBV7-9 and TRBJ2-5; D is perhaps TRBD1 (6 bases). This CDR3 comprises 13 residues. Trimming took off 5 bases at V and 3 bases at J, with 10 bases between the two ends. Germline V gene lookup returns CDR1 SEHNR and CDR2 FQNEAQ (reference sequence). The chain's CDR3 is CASSPDSKETQYF. In DNA, the CDR3 is TGTGCCAGCAGCCCGGACAGTAAAGAGACCCAGTACTTC.

The CDR3 loop is CASSPQGMNTEAFF. CDR3 in DNA: TGTGCCAGTAGTCCGCAGGGGATGAACACTGAAGCTTTCTTT. The chain employs TRBV19 and TRBJ1-1; D is possibly TRBD1 (6 bases). The V gene lost 5 bases and the J gene lost 0 bases, with 10 bases spanning the gap. The CDR3 is 14 residues long. Germline V lookup: CDR1 LNHDA, CDR2 SQIVND (reference sequence).